The clone carrying this T cell receptor beta chain turned up a few times. Antigen unknown. This entry belongs to a study of human T cells and chemical hapten exposure. Study background: Variability of per-sample TCR yields stemmed mainly from small differences in pooled library volume. The study's findings and limits: DPC sensitization produced no change in TCRs with frequency above 1 in 1000.

Time point: healthy volunteer bleed at 6 weeks. Unfractionated whole blood served as the source for total RNA extraction. CDR3 length equals 18 residues. The ends lost 2 bases at V and 5 bases at J; junction bases unmatched: 14. Germline V lookup: CDR1 MNHEY, CDR2 SVGEGT. The library tagged individual cDNA molecules with unique molecular identifiers. As handled by the study authors: A per-sample median of around 100,000 TCRs was observed, with a range of about 23,224 to 750,000. Each CDR3 protein is one row after TCRdb ran MiXCR on the RACE reads. The V and J calls shown here were made by TCRdb, not taken from the authors' results. The sample holds 70,000 to 85,000 distinct CDR3 sequences, 8.6% seen once.

The chain links TRBV6-2 or TRBV6-3 to TRBJ1-4, with 7 bases aligning to TRBD1. This TCR came from a male donor in good health. Some clones in this sample may be carry-over from other donors' samples. The sequencing input was whole blood. CDR3 in DNA: TGTGCCAGCAGTTACCTTCAAACAGGGGTCGGGTCCAATGAAAAACTGTTTTTT. Amino acids: CASSYLQTGVGSNEKLFF.